One sample yielded the 2 T cell receptor beta chains listed below, sequenced in a study of cytomegalovirus exposure and HLA in healthy donors. The PCR was carried out with 60 Vbeta primers and 13 Jbeta primers. The repertoire was sequenced with immunoSEQ multiplex PCR; TCRdb's copy has only in-frame clones and lacks some. The sample carries 65,000 to 85,000 clones, roughly 70% recorded once. Sequencing input: PBMCs. The receptors originated from a male donor in good health and CMV-seropositive.

This clone came up a few times. V and J are TRBV10-3 and TRBJ2-3; D is undetermined. Germline values: CDR1 ENHRY, CDR2 SYGVKD. The CDR3 has 12 residues. V shed 5 bases and J shed 4 bases, with 7 bases lying between them. The CDR3 loop is CAISRESDTQYF. The CDR3 region has the DNA TGTGCCATCAGTCGAGAATCAGATACGCAGTATTTT.

The chain's CDR3 is CASSPPTSRLAGRHGELFF. CDR3 in DNA: TGTGCCAGCTCACCACCCACCTCGAGACTAGCGGGGCGGCACGGGGAGCTGTTTTTT. The V call is TRBV18, the J call TRBJ2-2, with 11 bases fitting TRBD2. J gave up 7 bases and V 0 bases, and 13 bases lay outside the gene matches. The CDR3 runs 19 residues. CDR1 is KGHSH, CDR2 LQKENI, per germline.